The T cell receptor beta chain under discussion was sequenced for a study of T cell responses to AZD1222 COVID-19 vaccine. CDR1 SGHAT and CDR2 FQNNGV come from the germline V gene. The CDR3 totals 14 residues. With 3 bases removed from V and 0 bases from J, the gap between germline ends came to 8 bases. Clones were read by immunoSEQ multiplex PCR, and TCRdb kept only the in-frame ones, dropping some. The sample contains under 150,000 clones, around nine tenths of which appear only once. The sample was peripheral blood, taken on day 0 of AZD1222 vaccination. V and J are TRBV11-2 and TRBJ1-2, with a weak D call TRBD1 (5 bases). The sequence derives from an adult in good health. CDR3 residues: CASSFYRTNYGYTF. As DNA, the CDR3 is TGTGCCAGCAGCTTTTACAGGACTAACTATGGCTACACCTTC. The full variable domain, rest sourced from reference TRBV11-2 and TRBJ1-2, is EAGVAQSPRYKIIEKRQSVAFWCNPISGHATLYWYQQILGQGPKLLIQFQNNGVVDDSQLPKDRFSAERLKGVDSTLKIQPAKLEDSAVYLCASSFYRTNYGYTFGSGTRLTVV.